The 24 T cell receptor beta chains given below trace back to one sample, sequenced in a study of blood T cells in healthy people across ages. Using a J-beta primer mix together with a sample-barcoded 5' primer, a second PCR was run for roughly 6 to 11 cycles. A single record per CDR3 protein comes from TCRdb applying MiXCR to the 5' RACE reads. This table holds 600,000 to 800,000 distinct CDR3 sequences, 52% found once. Input material: blood. The receptors were sampled from a woman of 80 years or more in good health.

The gene calls are TRBV2 and TRBJ2-1; TRBD2 matches 7 bases. Germline V gene sequence: CDR1 SNHLY, CDR2 FYNNEI. J was trimmed by 6 bases and V by 1 base; bases with no gene match: 9. This CDR3 spans 16 amino acids. As DNA, the CDR3 is TGTGCCAGCAGTGAAGGTTCTGCGGGGGACCCCAATGAGCAGTTCTTC. As protein: CASSEGSAGDPNEQFF. Filled out from reference TRBV2 and TRBJ2-1, the complete variable domain reads EPEVTQTPSHQVTQMGQEVILRCVPISNHLYFYWYRQILGQKVEFLVSFYNNEISEKSEIFDDQFSVERPDGSNFTLKIRSTKLEDSAMYFCASSEGSAGDPNEQFFGPGTRLTVL.

This clonotype was counted a single time. The chain links TRBV10-3 to TRBJ1-1; TRBD1 might be the D (6 bases). The CDR3 totals 15 residues. Germline V gene sequence: CDR1 ENHRY, CDR2 SYGVKD. Trimming removed 7 bases at V and 1 base at J, with 16 bases between. The CDR3 loop is CAITPGHSGNTEAFF. Written as DNA, the CDR3 is TGTGCCATCACTCCGGGACATAGCGGGAACACTGAAGCTTTCTTT.

In its sample, this clonotype was seen once. The chain is built from TRBV15 and TRBJ1-1; tentatively, D is TRBD1 (6 bases). V was pared by 0 bases and J by 5 bases, with 13 bases between. CDR3 size: 15 residues. CDR1 and CDR2 (germline): LNHNV, YYDKDF (reference sequence). The CDR3 here is CATSRDRGGGTEAFF. The CDR3 DNA sequence: TGTGCCACCAGCAGAGATCGAGGGGGGGGGACTGAAGCTTTCTTT.

This clonotype was picked up many times. The chain has TRBV11-3 and TRBJ2-7; no clear D gene. The V gene's germline CDR1 is SGHNT and CDR2 YENEEA. Trimming removed 4 bases from V and 7 bases from J, with 11 bases in between. This CDR3 contains 12 residues. CDR3 DNA: TGTGCCAGCAGCTCCAGCACTTCGGAGCAGTACTTC. The encoded protein is CASSSSTSEQYF.

This clonotype was seen repeatedly, ten times or more. The chain has TRBV27 and TRBJ2-7, with 9 bases identical to TRBD2. From germline, CDR1 is MNHEY and CDR2 SMNVEV (reference sequence). This CDR3 region has 14 residues. J was trimmed by 0 bases and V by 6 bases; bases with no gene match: 3. The CDR3 sequence is CASRKTSGSYEQYF. CDR3 DNA sequence: TGTGCCAGCAGAAAGACTAGCGGCTCCTACGAGCAGTACTTC.

The rearrangement uses TRBV24-1 and TRBJ2-1; tentative D call: TRBD2 (6 bases). The germline V gene has CDR1 KGHDR and CDR2 SFDVKD. The CDR3 runs to 15 residues. V was cut by 4 bases and J by 7 bases, with 16 bases left in between. The CDR3 loop is CATSEAGTPWNEQFF. The CDR3 DNA sequence: TGTGCCACCAGTGAGGCCGGGACTCCGTGGAATGAGCAGTTCTTC.

The chain links TRBV7-2 to TRBJ2-5; 8 positions agree with TRBD1. There are 14 residues in the CDR3. CDR1 and CDR2 (germline): SGHTA, FQGNSA. Losses at the gene ends were 3 bases for V and 11 bases for J; bases not matched to a gene: 11. DNA for the CDR3: TGTGCCAGCAGCTTTGGACAGGGAGGCTGGGAGCAGTACTTC. This translates into CASSFGQGGWEQYF. Full variable domain (rest looked up from reference TRBV7-2 and TRBJ2-5): GAGVSQSPSNKVTEKGKDVELRCDPISGHTALYWYRQSLGQGLEFLIYFQGNSAPDKSGLPSDRFSAERTGGSVSTLTIQRTQQEDSAVYLCASSFGQGGWEQYFGPGTRLLVL.

The chain recombines TRBV11-2 with TRBJ1-4; D not resolved. Germline V gene sequence: CDR1 SGHAT, CDR2 FQNNGV. CDR3 size: 14 residues. V lost 5 bases, J lost 4 bases, and 11 bases lay in between. CDR3 amino acids: CASSTRAGNEKLFF. DNA for the CDR3: TGTGCCAGCAGCACCCGGGCCGGTAATGAAAAACTGTTTTTT.

This clonotype was counted ten times or more. The chain carries TRBV29-1 and TRBJ2-7; TRBD1 matches 7 bases. The CDR3 is 12 amino acids. Germline V CDR1 and CDR2: SQVTM, ANQGSEA. V lost 4 bases and J lost 0; bases outside the gene matches: 0. CDR3 residues: CSVGQGSYEQYF. The CDR3 DNA sequence: TGCAGCGTTGGACAGGGCTCCTACGAGCAGTACTTC.

This clonotype was found many times. V usage is TRBV5-1 and J usage is TRBJ2-1, with D unclear. Germline lookup yields CDR1 SGHRS and CDR2 YFSETQ. The ends were cut back, 3 bases at V and 2 bases at J, with 9 bases in the middle. CDR3 length: 14 residues. The CDR3 protein is CASSSLRPYNEQFF. In nucleotides, the CDR3 is TGCGCCAGCAGCTCCCTACGGCCCTACAATGAGCAGTTCTTC.

This clonotype was picked up many times. The CDR3 region is CASSLGWSSGANVLTF. The CDR3 nucleotides read TGCGCCAGCAGCTTGGGTTGGAGCTCTGGGGCCAACGTCCTGACTTTC. The chain carries TRBV5-1 and TRBJ2-6; no firm D call. Germline CDR1 and CDR2: SGHRS and YFSETQ. V gave up 0 bases and J gave up 0 bases, with 7 bases separating them. The CDR3 spans 16 residues. Looking up the rest from reference TRBV5-1 and TRBJ2-6 gives the full variable domain: KAGVTQTPRYLIKTRGQQVTLSCSPISGHRSVSWYQQTPGQGLQFLFEYFSETQRNKGNFPGRFSGRQFSNSRSEMNVSTLELGDSALYLCASSLGWSSGANVLTFGAGSRLTVL.

This clonotype was recorded many times. CDR3 nucleotides: TGTGCCAGCAGCTTAGAAGTCGAGCAGTACTTC. Its translation: CASSLEVEQYF. The V call is TRBV7-9, the J call TRBJ2-7; D not certain. Germline-derived CDR1 and CDR2 are SEHNR and FQNEAQ (reference sequence). V lost 1 base and J 6 bases, leaving 4 bases between the germline ends. The CDR3 covers 11 residues.

This clonotype was recorded once. The rearrangement uses TRBV2 and TRBJ2-4, with D unclear. The length of the CDR3 is 17 residues. V lost 7 bases to trimming and J lost 2 bases, with 21 bases between them. Looked up from germline, CDR1 is SNHLY and CDR2 is FYNNEI. DNA of the CDR3: TGTGCCAGCAAGGTTGGGCGTTACGTTTTGTCCAAAAACATTCAGTACTTC. Amino acids: CASKVGRYVLSKNIQYF.

The V and J genes are TRBV6-2 or TRBV6-3 and TRBJ1-2, with D uncertain. Trimming took off 0 bases at V and 2 bases at J, with 13 bases between the two ends. Germline V gene sequence: CDR1 MNHEY, CDR2 SVGEGT. CDR3 length equals 16 residues. CDR3 amino acids: CASSYSRRAGNYGYTF. CDR3 sequence (DNA): TGTGCCAGCAGTTACTCACGAAGGGCGGGAAACTATGGCTACACCTTC.

This clonotype has a count of ten or more. The chain couples TRBV28 to TRBJ1-2; TRBD1 aligns across 8 bases. V shed 4 bases, J shed 4 bases, and the junction held 2 bases outside the gene matches. This CDR3 region has 13 residues. Germline V gives CDR1 MDHEN, CDR2 SYDVKM. The DNA of the CDR3 is TGTGCCAGCAGTTCGGGACAGGCCTATGGCTACACCTTC. This sequence encodes CASSSGQAYGYTF.

This clonotype came up a few times. The rearrangement uses TRBV12-3 or TRBV12-4 and TRBJ2-5; D uncertain. The J call may be wrong; the DNA end is better matched by TRBJ2-7. The CDR3 has 12 residues. The CDR3, as DNA: TGTGCCAGCAGCCCCCCCGGTAACGAGCAGTACTTC. It translates to CASSPPGNEQYF.

This clonotype has ten or more counts. CDR3 sequence: CASSMGLASHEQFF. The CDR3 region has the DNA TGTGCCAGCAGCATGGGACTAGCTTCCCATGAGCAGTTCTTC. The J gene is TRBJ2-1, the V gene TRBV7-3, with TRBD2 identical over 9 bases. V was pared by 5 bases and J by 8 bases, with 7 bases of the junction left unmatched. The CDR3 totals 14 residues. Per germline, CDR1 SGHTA and CDR2 FQGTGA.

V gene TRBV9 combines with J gene TRBJ2-2; maybe TRBD2 (5 bases). Per the germline V gene, CDR1 is SGDLS and CDR2 is YYNGEE. V was clipped by 4 bases and J by 6 bases, with 13 bases between them. The CDR3 is made up of 14 amino acids. CDR3: CASSPRSSAGELFF. The CDR3, as DNA: TGTGCCAGCAGCCCGAGAAGTAGCGCCGGGGAGCTGTTTTTT.

This clonotype was seen a few times. The rearrangement links TRBV5-1 to TRBJ1-5; no clear D gene. Germline CDR1 SGHRS, CDR2 YFSETQ. The CDR3 has 15 residues. Trimming stripped 4 bases from V and 2 bases from J, with 13 bases between. In DNA form, the CDR3 reads TGCGCCAGCAGCCCGGACCCAAATGGCAATCAGCCCCAGCATTTT. Its protein is CASSPDPNGNQPQHF.

This clonotype occurred once. The rearrangement links TRBV5-4 to TRBJ2-4; TRBD1 or TRBD2 may be the D gene (5 bases each). The DNA matches TRBJ2-7 better at its end, which makes the J call doubtful. Germline CDR1 reads SGHNT; CDR2 reads YYREEE (reference sequence). The CDR3 spans 13 residues. The CDR3 is CASSRDPAYEQYF. In DNA, the CDR3 is TGTGCCAGCAGCCGGGACCCCGCCTACGAGCAGTACTTC.

This clonotype was observed many times. The rearrangement links TRBV10-3 to TRBJ2-1, with 9 bases that match TRBD2. With V trimmed by 6 bases and J by 7 bases, 10 bases remained unmatched. The CDR3 covers 15 residues. From germline, CDR1 is ENHRY and CDR2 SYGVKD. The CDR3 here is CAIREASGKGNEQFF. CDR3 nucleotides: TGTGCCATCAGGGAGGCTAGCGGGAAGGGGAATGAGCAGTTCTTC.

This clonotype appeared a few times. The V and J genes are TRBV10-3 and TRBJ1-2; maybe TRBD1 (5 bases). The CDR3 totals 15 residues. Germline V lookup: CDR1 ENHRY, CDR2 SYGVKD. The V end lost 5 bases, the J end lost 7 bases, and 20 bases lay between the germline ends. The CDR3 region has the DNA TGTGCCATCAGTCAATCCCCCGGCAGGGAGCGTGGCTACACCTTC. Translated: CAISQSPGRERGYTF.

As to this clonotype: The junction departs from germline at one end; a sequencing error may be responsible. The rearrangement uses TRBV5-1 and TRBJ2-4, with 7 bases aligning to TRBD2. Germline V gene sequence: CDR1 SGHRS, CDR2 YFSETQ. The CDR3 is 16 amino acids. The CDR3: CASNLAAGIRYNEQYF. The CDR3 coding sequence is TGCGCCAGCAACTTGGCAGCGGGGATTCGATACAATGAGCAGTACTTC.

The chain carries TRBV12-3 or TRBV12-4 and TRBJ2-5; D remains ambiguous. The germline V and J ends were trimmed by 7 bases and 2 bases, with 17 bases remaining between them. The CDR3 has 15 residues. The CDR3 DNA is TGTGCCAGCATTCTCCTGGACGGAAAACAAGAGACCCAGTACTTC. Its translation: CASILLDGKQETQYF.